A single sample gave rise to the 5 T cell receptor beta chains below, sequenced in a study of sequential checkpoint blockade in melanoma. Using immunoSEQ multiplex PCR, the repertoire was profiled, and TCRdb retains in-frame clones only, with some absent. The sample has roughly 30,000 clones, more than 65% seen once. Treatment here: randomized to nivolumab then ipilimumab (arm A) or the reverse (arm B). The sequences come from CD8+ T cells sorted from blood (inferred from file names), collected from a patient given nivolumab and ipilimumab in sequence. The receptor source for this set is a human donor with melanoma.

The J gene is TRBJ2-5, the V gene TRBV29-1, with TRBD2 matching over 12 bases. TRBJ2-7 explains the end of the DNA better; the J call may be wrong. This CDR3 region has 15 residues. The germline V gene encodes CDR1 SQVTM and CDR2 ANQGSEA. This CDR3 is CSVEYRTSGNYEQYF. The DNA of the CDR3 is TGCAGCGTTGAATATAGGACTAGCGGGAACTACGAGCAGTACTTC.

Of note for this clone: Other DNA variants within this sample encode the same CDR3. The chain has TRBV27 and TRBJ2-7; a weak D match, TRBD1 (5 bases). The CDR3 is 12 residues long. Trimming pared 5 bases from V and 3 bases from J, leaving 8 bases between. CDR1 MNHEY and CDR2 SMNVEV come from the germline V gene (reference sequence). The CDR3 is CASSPTVYEQYF. CDR3 sequence (DNA): TGTGCCAGCAGTCCGACAGTCTACGAGCAGTACTTC.

V and J are TRBV14 and TRBJ1-1; no firm D call. CDR1 is SGHDN and CDR2 is FVKESK in the germline V gene. The CDR3 has 15 amino acids. V was shortened by 0 bases and J by 5 bases, with 13 bases between the two germline ends. CDR3 residues: CASSQDQRECTEAFF. Here the CDR3 DNA reads TGTGCCAGCAGCCAAGATCAGAGGGAGTGTACTGAAGCTTTCTTT.

The V call is TRBV28, the J call TRBJ2-7; 8 bases align to TRBD2. The CDR3 contains 16 residues. Germline V gene data show CDR1 as MDHEN and CDR2 as SYDVKM. J lost 3 bases, V lost 5 bases, and 12 bases had no gene match. The chain's CDR3 is CASSLLAGTGLYEQYF. In DNA, the CDR3 is TGTGCCAGCAGTCTCTTAGCGGGAACGGGCCTCTACGAGCAGTACTTC.

This clone occurred a few times. The genes are TRBV6-1 and TRBJ2-7; 13 nucleotides agree with TRBD2. Germline assignment: CDR1 MNHNS and CDR2 SASEGT. J lost 2 bases, V lost 3 bases, and 4 bases had no gene match. The CDR3 sequence is 16 residues long. The CDR3 sequence: CASSDPLAGGPYEQYF. The CDR3 DNA reads as TGTGCCAGCAGTGACCCACTAGCGGGAGGGCCCTACGAGCAGTACTTC.